Below, 31 T cell receptor beta chains from the same sample are listed, as sequenced in a study of T cells after yellow fever vaccination. Via MiXCR, TCRdb re-called the 5' RACE reads, giving one row per CDR3 protein. The repertoire holds approximately 240,000 distinct CDR3 sequences, with more than 3.5% as singletons. The specimen comprised PBMCs, sampled 15 days after the yellow fever booster vaccination. The receptor source for this set is a man aged 18 to 29 who received the YFV17D yellow fever vaccine.

Ten or more counts support this clonotype. The CDR3 DNA follows: TGTGCCAGCAGTGAGGACAGGGGGCCATTAGAGACCCAGTACTTC. It yields the protein CASSEDRGPLETQYF. The chain employs TRBV12-3 or TRBV12-4 and TRBJ2-5; 11 bases agree with TRBD1. The CDR3 sequence is 15 residues long. V was pared by 5 bases and J by 4 bases, with 6 bases of the junction left unmatched.

In this sample, this clonotype turned up many times. Written as DNA, the CDR3 is TGTGCCAGCAGCTTAGAGCGGGGGGGCCGGGGAGATACGCAGTATTTT. Its translation is CASSLERGGRGDTQYF. The rearrangement joins TRBV7-2 to TRBJ2-3, with 10 bases aligning to TRBD2. V lost 1 base to trimming and J lost 5 bases; unmatched junction nucleotides: 6. The CDR3 covers 16 residues. The V gene's germline CDR1 is SGHTA and CDR2 FQGNSA.

This clonotype was recorded many times. The chain employs TRBV3-1 and TRBJ1-3; no reliable D call. The CDR3 runs 15 residues. CDR1 LGHDT and CDR2 YNNKEL come from the germline V gene (reference sequence). Deletions cut 4 bases from V and 0 bases from J, with 10 bases between. CDR3 bases: TGTGCCAGCAGCCCACTACATGCCTCTGGAAACACCATATATTTT. Amino acids: CASSPLHASGNTIYF. Using reference TRBV3-1 and TRBJ1-3 for the parts outside the CDR3, the full variable domain is DTAVSQTPKYLVTQMGNDKSIKCEQNLGHDTMYWYKQDSKKFLKIMFSYNNKELIINETVPNRFSPKSPDKAHLNLHINSLELGDSAVYFCASSPLHASGNTIYFGEGSWLTVV.

This clonotype was counted at least ten times. The chain joins TRBV6-2 or TRBV6-3 to TRBJ2-1; possible D gene TRBD1, 5 bases. The germline V and J ends were trimmed by 2 bases and 3 bases, with 5 bases remaining between them. Germline V lookup: CDR1 MNHEY, CDR2 SVGEGT. The CDR3 runs 13 residues. CDR3 nucleotide sequence: TGTGCCAGCAGTTACGACAGCTACAATGAGCAGTTCTTC. Protein: CASSYDSYNEQFF.

This clonotype has at least ten counts. CDR3 region: CASSQFSGGYTF. The CDR3 DNA is TGTGCCAGCAGTCAGTTTTCGGGTGGCTACACCTTC. This chain connects TRBV6-5 to TRBJ1-2; D is undetermined. The length of the CDR3 is 12 residues. Germline V gene sequence: CDR1 MNHEY, CDR2 SVGAGI. V was cut by 5 bases and J by 7 bases, with 11 bases left in between.

This clonotype was counted ten times or more. The V gene is TRBV7-7, the J gene TRBJ2-5; 16 bases agree with TRBD2. Germline loops: CDR1 SSHAT, CDR2 FNYEAQ (reference sequence). This CDR3 region has 17 residues. Trimming took 6 bases from V and 5 from J; bases not matched to a gene: 9. CDR3 loop: CASSRGLAGGPGETQYF. In DNA, the CDR3 is TGTGCCAGCAGTCGGGGACTAGCGGGGGGGCCCGGGGAGACCCAGTACTTC.

This clonotype was seen many times. The chain employs TRBV12-3 or TRBV12-4 and TRBJ2-5; a possible D gene is TRBD1 (6 bases). The V and J ends lost 5 bases and 0 bases respectively, with 13 bases between them. CDR3 size: 15 residues. This chain's CDR3 is CASSRAYRDQETQYF. Written as DNA, the CDR3 is TGTGCCAGCAGTCGCGCCTACAGGGACCAAGAGACCCAGTACTTC.

This clonotype has a count of ten or more. CDR3 coding DNA: TGTGCCAGCACCCTGTGGGGAGACTCCTACAATGAGCAGTTCTTC. Translating gives CASTLWGDSYNEQFF. The chain recombines TRBV6-2 or TRBV6-3 with TRBJ2-1; a possible D gene is TRBD2 (5 bases). V was trimmed by 7 bases and J by 0 bases, leaving 13 bases between them. This CDR3 is 15 amino acids long. Per germline, CDR1 MNHEY and CDR2 SVGEGT.

This clonotype was detected ten times or more. The chain employs TRBV5-5 and TRBJ2-1; 8 positions match TRBD2. V lost 6 bases and J lost 8; bases outside the gene matches: 16. The CDR3 loop spans 16 amino acids. CDR1 and CDR2 (germline): SGHKS, YYEKEE (reference sequence). The CDR3 coding sequence is TGTGCCAGCATCCTGACAGAGATGGCGGGGGGTTATGAGCAGTTCTTC. Protein sequence: CASILTEMAGGYEQFF.

This clonotype was observed many times. The V and J genes are TRBV7-8 and TRBJ2-2; D not certain. The CDR3 sequence is 15 residues long. V was cut by 2 bases and J by 0 bases, with 7 bases left in between. Germline CDR1 SGHVS, CDR2 FQNEAQ. The CDR3 coding sequence is TGTGCCAGCAGCTTACGCGCAACGAACACCGGGGAGCTGTTTTTT. It encodes CASSLRATNTGELFF.

This clonotype was counted only a few times. V usage is TRBV4-1 and J usage is TRBJ1-2, with 8 bases that match TRBD1. In germline, CDR1 is MGHRA, CDR2 YSYEKL. J gave up 5 bases and V 5 bases, and 16 bases lay outside the gene matches. There are 17 residues in the CDR3. CDR3 protein: CASSTRDRNDADYGYTF. The CDR3 DNA is TGCGCCAGCAGCACCCGGGACAGGAACGACGCCGATTATGGCTACACCTTC.

This clonotype has a count of ten or more. DNA of the CDR3: TGCGCCAGCAGCCAGGGTTGGGGTAGCGGGGCGGTAGATACGCAGTATTTT. Translating gives CASSQGWGSGAVDTQYF. The chain uses TRBV4-1 and TRBJ2-3, with TRBD2 identical over 8 bases. From germline, CDR1 is MGHRA and CDR2 YSYEKL. The CDR3 totals 17 residues. Trimming cost V 3 bases and J 5 bases; bases outside gene matches: 13.

There are many counts of this clonotype. The chain's CDR3 is CASSYSQGRPRGETQYF. CDR3 in DNA: TGTGCCAGCAGTTACTCGCAGGGCAGGCCCCGCGGGGAGACCCAGTACTTC. The chain uses TRBV6-5 and TRBJ2-5; D may correspond to TRBD1 or TRBD2 (5 bases each). Germline CDR1 is MNHEY and CDR2 is SVGAGI. V lost 0 bases and J 5 bases, leaving 19 bases between the germline ends. This CDR3 has 17 amino acids.

The sample holds many counts of this clonotype. The rearrangement joins TRBV5-1 to TRBJ2-5; 9 nucleotides line up with TRBD2. There are 15 residues in the CDR3. With V trimmed by 3 bases and J by 5 bases, 8 bases remained unmatched. Germline CDR1 and CDR2: SGHRS and YFSETQ. CDR3 sequence (DNA): TGCGCCAGCAGCTGGGGTTCTAGCGGGGCTGAGACCCAGTACTTC. Its protein is CASSWGSSGAETQYF.

This clonotype came up many times. This chain links TRBV4-2 with TRBJ1-5; D is ambiguous. Between the trimmed V and J ends, which lost 1 base and 5 bases, there was a span of 12 bases. The CDR3 has 15 amino acids. CDR1 LGHNA and CDR2 YNFKEQ come from the germline V gene. Here the CDR3 reads CASSQVFNRDQPQHF. The CDR3 nucleotides are TGTGCCAGCAGCCAAGTGTTTAACCGGGATCAGCCCCAGCATTTT.

This clonotype was found many times. The V gene is TRBV27, the J gene TRBJ1-1; tentative D call: TRBD1 (5 bases). CDR1 and CDR2 from the germline V gene are MNHEY and SMNVEV (reference sequence). V lost 5 bases to trimming and J lost 10 bases, with 11 bases between them. The CDR3 covers 11 residues. The CDR3 loop reads CASSHGQGAFF. The CDR3 DNA follows: TGTGCCAGCAGTCACGGGCAGGGAGCTTTCTTT.

This clonotype was picked up many times. V gene TRBV4-3 combines with J gene TRBJ1-1, with D tentatively TRBD1 (5 bases). V dropped 0 bases and J dropped 4 bases, with 15 bases sitting between them. Germline assignment: CDR1 LGHNA and CDR2 YSLEER. This CDR3 contains 16 residues. CDR3 amino acids: CASSQDVRVGVTEAFF. In DNA form, the CDR3 reads TGCGCCAGCAGCCAAGACGTCAGGGTAGGAGTCACTGAAGCTTTCTTT.

This clonotype was seen many times. One junction end does not reproduce the germline sequence, and a read error may be involved. This chain connects TRBV18 to TRBJ1-6; D might be TRBD1 (5 bases). CDR3 length: 17 residues. Germline CDR1 KGHSH, CDR2 LQKENI. The CDR3 nucleotides read TGTGCCAGCTCCCCACAGGAACCGGGCTCCTATAATTCACCCCTCCACTTT. Its protein product is CASSPQEPGSYNSPLHF.

This clonotype was counted ten times or more. The rearrangement uses TRBV12-3 or TRBV12-4 and TRBJ2-1; D is possibly TRBD1 or TRBD2 (5 bases each). Trimming took off 10 bases at V and 4 bases at J, with 20 bases between the two ends. The CDR3 is 15 residues long. The CDR3 spells CATNGPGPEYNEQFF. For the CDR3, the DNA is TGTGCCACCAATGGGCCGGGACCCGAGTACAATGAGCAGTTCTTC.

This clonotype occurred a few times. The CDR3 DNA is TGTGCCAGCAGCTTAAGTGCTGGGGCGGGGAACGAGCAGTACTTC. This encodes CASSLSAGAGNEQYF. The chain employs TRBV7-6 and TRBJ2-7, with D possibly TRBD2 on 6 matching bases. The CDR3 runs to 15 residues. Germline V gives CDR1 SGHVS, CDR2 FNYEAQ. V was shortened by 2 bases and J by 5 bases, with 16 bases between the two germline ends. The variable domain in full, completed from reference TRBV7-6 and TRBJ2-7, reads GAGVSQSPRYKVTKRGQDVALRCDPISGHVSLYWYRQALGQGPEFLTYFNYEAQQDKSGLPNDRFSAERPEGSISTLTIQRTEQRDSAMYRCASSLSAGAGNEQYFGPGTRLTVT.

This clonotype was found many times. This sequence joins TRBV7-9 and TRBJ2-5, with 13 bases lining up with TRBD2. Germline-derived CDR1 and CDR2 are SEHNR and FQNEAQ (reference sequence). V was clipped by 5 bases and J by 1 base; unmatched bases: 7. The CDR3 spans 17 residues. Written as DNA, the CDR3 is TGTGCCAGCAGCGACCCTCGGACTAGCGGGAGCCAAGAGACCCAGTACTTC. This sequence encodes CASSDPRTSGSQETQYF.

Many counts were recorded for this clonotype. The V gene is TRBV20-1, the J gene TRBJ2-3; 9 bases map to TRBD1. Losses at the gene ends were 0 bases for V and 6 bases for J; bases not matched to a gene: 4. The CDR3 loop spans 14 amino acids. Germline loops: CDR1 DFQATT, CDR2 SNEGSKA (reference sequence). Written as DNA, the CDR3 is TGCAGTGCTAGAGACCCAACAGGGGGCGATACGCAGTATTTT. As protein: CSARDPTGGDTQYF.

This clonotype was observed many times. The V and J genes are TRBV5-4 and TRBJ2-2, with D maybe TRBD2 (6 bases). The ends were cut back, 4 bases at V and 3 bases at J, with 10 bases in the middle. From germline, CDR1 is SGHNT and CDR2 YYREEE (reference sequence). There are 14 residues in the CDR3. The CDR3 DNA reads as TGTGCCAGCAGCACCGGGACTTACACCGGGGAGCTGTTTTTT. Its protein product is CASSTGTYTGELFF.

In this sample, this clonotype turned up many times. The chain links TRBV6-5 to TRBJ2-1; 10 bases fit TRBD2. CDR1 is MNHEY, CDR2 SVGAGI, per germline. V lost 2 bases and J lost 2; bases outside the gene matches: 6. The CDR3 is made up of 17 amino acids. The CDR3 region is CASSYHLAGGPYNEQFF. The CDR3 region has the DNA TGTGCCAGCAGTTACCACTTAGCGGGGGGACCCTACAATGAGCAGTTCTTC.

This clonotype was detected many times. The chain has TRBV10-3 and TRBJ2-2; D is uncertain. In germline, CDR1 is ENHRY, CDR2 SYGVKD. V was clipped by 2 bases and J by 1 base, with 2 bases between them. CDR3 length: 13 amino acids. The CDR3 region has the DNA TGTGCCATCAGTGAGCAGAACACCGGGGAGCTGTTTTTT. Translated: CAISEQNTGELFF.

In this sample, this clonotype turned up many times. The gene calls are TRBV5-1 and TRBJ2-1; perhaps TRBD2 as D (5 bases). The CDR3 contains 15 residues. In germline, CDR1 is SGHRS, CDR2 YFSETQ. Trimming cost V 1 base and J 0 bases, with 8 bases left between them. The CDR3 DNA reads TGCGCCAGCAGCTTGATTAGCGACTCCTACAATGAGCAGTTCTTC. Its translation: CASSLISDSYNEQFF.

This clonotype appeared many times. The chain employs TRBV5-5 and TRBJ1-2; 8 bases agree with TRBD1. V trimming: 4 bases; J trimming: 7 bases; junction bases outside the gene matches: 9. CDR3 length: 14 amino acids. Germline-derived CDR1 and CDR2 are SGHKS and YYEKEE (reference sequence). CDR3 sequence (DNA): TGTGCCAGCAGCGTTATCGGGACAGGATTTGGCTACACCTTC. Its translation is CASSVIGTGFGYTF.

This clonotype was recorded a few times. J is TRBJ2-7 and V is TRBV5-4, with TRBD1 matching over 7 bases. The junction had 7 bases not matched to a gene; V was cut back by 4 bases and J by 0 bases. Germline CDR1 and CDR2: SGHNT and YYREEE (reference sequence). The CDR3 has 15 amino acids. This CDR3 reads CASSRDSVLSYEQYF. Here the CDR3 DNA reads TGTGCCAGCAGCCGGGACAGCGTCCTCTCCTACGAGCAGTACTTC.

The table lists this clonotype with many counts. The chain uses TRBV7-2 and TRBJ2-1; TRBD1 matches 7 bases. Losses at the gene ends were 2 bases for V and 5 bases for J; bases not matched to a gene: 6. The CDR3 length is 15 residues. Germline V lookup: CDR1 SGHTA, CDR2 FQGNSA. The CDR3 DNA reads TGTGCCAGCAGCTTAAGACAGGGATGGCACAATGAGCAGTTCTTC. Its translation is CASSLRQGWHNEQFF.

There are many counts of this clonotype. V usage is TRBV20-1 and J usage is TRBJ2-7, with TRBD2 matching 8 bases. Unmatched junction bases numbered 14, after V lost 6 bases and J lost 4 bases. CDR1 and CDR2 (germline): DFQATT, SNEGSKA (reference sequence). CDR3 length: 15 amino acids. This chain's CDR3 is CSAQNGASGLYEQYF. The CDR3, as DNA: TGCAGTGCACAAAATGGGGCTAGCGGGTTGTACGAGCAGTACTTC.

This clonotype was found many times. The chain carries TRBV7-3 and TRBJ2-1; TRBD1 matches 7 bases. Germline assignment: CDR1 SGHTA and CDR2 FQGTGA. This CDR3 spans 14 amino acids. J lost 5 bases, V lost 4 bases, and 5 bases had no gene match. Here the CDR3 reads CASSSTTGHNEQFF. CDR3 DNA: TGTGCCAGCAGCTCGACGACAGGGCACAATGAGCAGTTCTTC.